This T cell receptor beta chain was retrieved from a study of beta chain features in type 1 diabetes. Study in general: Sorted cells, 107,917,701 in number, were examined across all samples. Whole-study results and caveats: It was among patients, rather than healthy donors, that naive, central memory and Treg TCRB repertoires appeared more similar.

This clone came up once. Its antigen is still unknown. This CDR3 is also generated by other DNA sequences in the sample. Trimming pared 0 bases from V and 6 bases from J, leaving 8 bases between. Looked up from germline, CDR1 is SGDLS and CDR2 is YYNGEE. CDR3 length: 13 residues. Every bit of the isolated RNA underwent reverse transcription, so sequencing read expressed TCRB transcripts. An average of about 3.5 million reads was obtained for naive, central memory and regulatory T cell samples. Some clones are missing from TCRdb's copy, which holds only in-frame ones; the method was immunoSEQ multiplex PCR. The data hold roughly 450,000 clones, with approximately 13% observed a single time.

Sequenced sample: naive CD4+ T cells from blood. This sequence originates from a man aged 30-40 years in good health. The genes are TRBV9 and TRBJ2-3; D gene ambiguous. Here the CDR3 reads CASSVARTDTQYF. CDR3 in DNA: TGTGCCAGCAGCGTAGCTAGAACTGATACGCAGTATTTT. Based on the CDR3 plus reference TRBV9 and TRBJ2-3, the full variable domain is DSGVTQTPKHLITATGQRVTLRCSPRSGDLSVYWYQQSLDQGLQFLIQYYNGEERAKGNILERFSAQQFPDLHSELNLSSLELGDSALYFCASSVARTDTQYFGPGTRLTVL.